The source of this TCR beta chain is a study of shared clonotypes between healthy human individuals. Some clones are missing from TCRdb's copy, which holds only in-frame ones; the method was immunoSEQ multiplex PCR. This sample has some 240,000 clones; just over 65% occur once, and the top ten carry around 10%. This clone was counted a single time. Sequenced: memory CD4+ T cells sorted from blood. As to subset: CD45RA-negative fraction. The TCR sequence derives from a man aged 25 to 40 in good health.

The CDR3 protein is CASSPGTGRDAGYTF. The CDR3 region has the DNA TGTGCCAGCAGCCCCGGGACAGGGAGGGATGCTGGCTACACCTTC. J is TRBJ1-2 and V is TRBV9; 9 bases are a match to TRBD1. Per the germline V gene, CDR1 is SGDLS and CDR2 is YYNGEE. J was trimmed by 7 bases and V by 4 bases; bases with no gene match: 11. This CDR3 has 15 residues.